The subject of this entry is one TCR beta chain. Its target is unknown. The donors gave bone marrow, and they were healthy. The donors, nominally healthy at sampling, likely had unrecorded immune exposures. This entry comes from a study of cytomegalovirus exposure and HLA in healthy donors. Study-level points and caveats: Using the classifier, cytomegalovirus status was reportedly diagnosed with high specificity and sensitivity. Earlier analysis yielded a pattern in which most TCR beta V segments were productive about 87% or about 30% of the time.

13 Jbeta primers and 60 Vbeta primers were used for the PCR. Repertoires were generated with immunoSEQ multiplex PCR, while TCRdb's copy carries only in-frame clones and drops some. The table records 190,000 or so clones, 79% of them present only once. This CDR3 region has 12 residues. Trimming left V 4 bases short and J 10 bases short, with 14 bases between. Germline CDR1 is SQVTM and CDR2 is ANQGSEA. V usage is TRBV29-1 and J usage is TRBJ2-1; tentative D call: TRBD1 (6 bases). The source of this sequence is a male donor in good health and CMV-seropositive. Sequencing was done on a sample of PBMCs. Here the CDR3 DNA reads TGCAGCGTTGTTCCCCCAGGGGTGGAGCAGTTCTTC. Protein product: CSVVPPGVEQFF.